This T cell receptor beta chain appears in the sequencing data of a study of cytomegalovirus exposure and HLA in healthy donors. Study results and limitations: There were 150 to 200 TCR beta chains listed as cytomegalovirus-associated. Earlier findings revealed that most TCR beta V segments proved productive either about 87% or about 30% of the time.

V was clipped by 5 bases and J by 2 bases; unmatched bases: 8. The CDR3 runs 15 residues. CDR1 is MNHEY and CDR2 is SMNVEV in the germline V gene (reference sequence). Amplification used 60 Vbeta primers and 13 Jbeta primers. As originally analysed: Roughly 10 million shared chains were among around 80 million unique TCR beta chains counted in a later analysis. Sequencing used immunoSEQ multiplex PCR; TCRdb keeps in-frame clones, though not all of them. V and J calls and clone size come straight from that table; D and trimming were deduced from the DNA. The sample yields tens of thousands of clones, around three quarters seen once. In nominal health when sampled, donors likely had unrecorded immune exposures nonetheless. A note on this clone: As yet, its antigen is unknown.

Sample: PBMCs. The sequence was obtained from a woman between 50 and 59 years old in good health and CMV-seropositive. The chain couples TRBV27 to TRBJ2-5; 7 bases map to TRBD1. This chain's CDR3 is CASSLYRGRQETQYF. The CDR3 nucleotides are TGTGCCAGCAGTCTATATAGGGGGCGGCAAGAGACCCAGTACTTC.